These T cell receptor beta chains were read from a single sample in a study of technical replicates of blood from a few donors. Sequenced by immunoSEQ multiplex PCR; TCRdb stores in-frame clones only, minus some. The data contain approximately 89,000 clones, approximately 93% of them singletons. Sequencing used T cells isolated from PBMCs. The receptors stem from a human donor in good health. Each CDR3 is given without its conserved first and last residue. Each record gives: J gene, D gene, V gene, CDR3 protein. A D gene is named only where the DNA matches it firmly.

J: TRBJ1-1; D: .; V: TRBV6-5; CDR3: ASSYGGEAF
J: TRBJ2-1; D: TRBD2; V: TRBV14; CDR3: ASSHVAGSSYNEQF
J: TRBJ1-2; D: TRBD1; V: TRBV2; CDR3: ASSGTGGNYGYT
J: TRBJ2-7; D: .; V: TRBV27; CDR3: ASSLLGPYEQY
J: TRBJ1-5; D: .; V: TRBV9; CDR3: ASSGRDTLPSSNQPQH
J: TRBJ2-7; D: TRBD1; V: TRBV27; CDR3: ASSQTGAGEQY
J: TRBJ2-3; D: TRBD2; V: TRBV9; CDR3: ASSPHPTSGGATPDTQY
J: TRBJ2-2; D: .; V: TRBV9; CDR3: ASSVGRGPAGELF
J: TRBJ2-1; D: TRBD2; V: TRBV7-6; CDR3: ASTPGRGAHNEQF
J: TRBJ1-1; D: TRBD1; V: TRBV5-1; CDR3: ASSLGQVKLNTEAF
J: TRBJ2-1; D: TRBD2; V: TRBV6-5; CDR3: ASSYGTSVEQF
J: TRBJ2-7; D: .; V: TRBV5-8; CDR3: ASSPTYEQY
J: TRBJ2-1; D: .; V: TRBV19; CDR3: ASSMTGLPANEQF
J: TRBJ2-2; D: .; V: TRBV11-3; CDR3: ASSFGLAGELF
J: TRBJ1-1; D: .; V: TRBV4-1; CDR3: ASSPSDLVMNTEAF
J: TRBJ2-5; D: .; V: TRBV27; CDR3: ASSLGDTQETQY
J: TRBJ1-4; D: .; V: TRBV5-3; CDR3: ARSLGGEGNEKLF
J: TRBJ2-2; D: TRBD2; V: TRBV19; CDR3: ASSMGRADTGELF
J: TRBJ1-5; D: TRBD1; V: TRBV9; CDR3: ASSAGQVDQPQH
J: TRBJ2-1; D: TRBD1; V: TRBV6-1; CDR3: ASSEGDRGWNEQF
J: TRBJ1-1; D: .; V: TRBV2; CDR3: ASSELVTEAF
J: TRBJ1-5; D: TRBD1; V: TRBV27; CDR3: ASSSQGALHMGVHQPQH
J: TRBJ1-1; D: TRBD1; V: TRBV10-3; CDR3: AISEWGQGTTEAF
J: TRBJ2-3; D: .; V: TRBV13; CDR3: ASSGIQGNTTDTQY
J: TRBJ1-2; D: .; V: TRBV7-9; CDR3: ASSLEGGYGYT
J: TRBJ2-5; D: TRBD2; V: TRBV19; CDR3: ASSPGLAGGSGETQY
J: TRBJ1-1; D: .; V: TRBV7-9; CDR3: ASKWGDTEAF
J: TRBJ2-3; D: TRBD1; V: TRBV11-1; CDR3: ASSLFDRAPDTQY
J: TRBJ2-7; D: TRBD2; V: TRBV27; CDR3: ASSLAPAGEQY
J: TRBJ2-1; D: TRBD2; V: TRBV19; CDR3: ASSAPSGEQF
J: TRBJ1-5; D: .; V: TRBV5-1; CDR3: ASSPGGERNQPQH
J: TRBJ2-2; D: TRBD1; V: TRBV27; CDR3: ASSLHWTGNSRTGELF
J: TRBJ2-5; D: TRBD2; V: TRBV5-6; CDR3: ASSATWLAGGVETQY
J: TRBJ2-3; D: .; V: TRBV7-7; CDR3: ASSLGERDTQY
J: TRBJ2-7; D: .; V: TRBV6-6; CDR3: ASSPAYEQY
J: TRBJ1-5; D: TRBD1; V: TRBV4-1; CDR3: ASSQSVGQGVSYNQPQH
J: TRBJ2-3; D: TRBD2; V: TRBV28; CDR3: ASKLAGGPVSSTDTQY
J: TRBJ2-2; D: TRBD1; V: TRBV19; CDR3: ASSSDRGRKGNTGELF
J: TRBJ2-5; D: .; V: TRBV7-7; CDR3: ASSLERGGETQY
J: TRBJ1-1; D: .; V: TRBV6-1; CDR3: ASSEVSYTEAF
J: TRBJ1-2; D: TRBD1; V: TRBV28; CDR3: ASDRGGVGYT
J: TRBJ1-4; D: .; V: TRBV5-1; CDR3: ASSLGDPQGRATNEKLF
J: TRBJ1-5; D: TRBD1; V: TRBV28; CDR3: ASSLLGQGAGQPQH
J: TRBJ2-3; D: TRBD2; V: TRBV28; CDR3: ASSLGGRLRTDTQY
J: TRBJ2-7; D: .; V: TRBV30; CDR3: AWWNGAYEQY
J: TRBJ1-1; D: .; V: TRBV6-6; CDR3: ASRPGGSTEAF
J: TRBJ2-7; D: TRBD1; V: TRBV30; CDR3: AWSAGQGHYEQY
J: TRBJ1-1; D: TRBD1; V: TRBV5-1; CDR3: ASSPTTGGTEAF
J: TRBJ1-5; D: .; V: TRBV7-8; CDR3: ASSLGRWGEPQH
J: TRBJ2-3; D: .; V: TRBV6-6; CDR3: ASSEGGATDTQY
J: TRBJ1-2; D: .; V: TRBV7-9; CDR3: AGGTGRNYGYT
J: TRBJ1-4; D: .; V: TRBV4-1; CDR3: ASSQWTVADATNEKLF
J: TRBJ1-2; D: TRBD1; V: TRBV15; CDR3: ATRQQGANGYT